The clone carrying this TCR beta chain was seen a handful of times. This sample also contains other DNA sequences that code for the same CDR3. These data come from a study of graft-versus-host responses after intestinal transplantation. Clones were read by immunoSEQ multiplex PCR, and TCRdb kept only the in-frame ones, dropping some. The table includes 35,000 to 40,000 clones, around 83% detected once. Germline values: CDR1 LNHNV, CDR2 YYDKDF (reference sequence). V was cut by 1 base and J by 3 bases, with 3 bases left in between. The CDR3 runs to 12 residues. This specimen was PBMCs, taken 1070 days after transplant. J is TRBJ1-1 and V is TRBV15; no firm D call. The clonotype comes from a human patient who received an intestinal transplant, so some T cells may come from the graft donor. The CDR3 nucleotides read TGTGCCACCAGCAGAGCTTACACTGAAGCTTTCTTT. It specifies CATSRAYTEAFF. Looking up the rest from reference TRBV15 and TRBJ1-1 gives the full variable domain: DAMVIQNPRYQVTQFGKPVTLSCSQTLNHNVMYWYQQKSSQAPKLLFHYYDKDFNNEADTPDNFQSRRPNTSFCFLDIRSPGLGDTAMYLCATSRAYTEAFFGQGTRLTVV.